Listed below are T cell receptor beta chains from one sample, sequenced in a study of shared clonotypes between healthy human individuals. The protocol was immunoSEQ multiplex PCR, while the TCRdb copy is restricted to in-frame clones and leaves out a portion. The table records fewer than 650,000 clones, around 81% of them present only once. Input material: PBMCs. These receptors all stem from a woman aged 35 to 49 in good health. Some clones in this sample may be carry-over from other donors' samples. CDR3s include the opening cysteine and the closing phenylalanine or tryptophan. The D gene is left open where the match is weak.

13	.	TRBV5-6	TRBJ2-7	CASSLSWAHEQYF	TGTGCCAGCAGCTTATCCTGGGCACACGAGCAGTACTTC
15	TRBD1	TRBV9	TRBJ1-2	CASSARRGQHYGYTF	TGTGCCAGCAGCGCCCGGCGGGGACAGCACTATGGCTACACCTTC
14	TRBD1	TRBV7-9	TRBJ2-7	CASGRWDRGYEQYF	TGTGCCAGCGGTCGGTGGGACAGGGGCTACGAGCAGTACTTC
17	TRBD2	TRBV7-8	TRBJ2-3	CASSLARRDYSTDTQYF	TGTGCCAGCAGCTTAGCGAGGCGGGACTATAGCACAGATACGCAGTATTTT
13	TRBD2	TRBV27	TRBJ2-7	CASSVPSGSEQYF	TGTGCCAGCAGTGTGCCTAGCGGGAGCGAGCAGTACTTC
15	.	TRBV19	TRBJ2-1	CASSIGKQGENEQFF	TGTGCCAGTAGTATAGGTAAACAGGGAGAGAATGAGCAGTTCTTC
14	TRBD1	TRBV19	TRBJ2-2	CASSRQGSTGELFF	TGTGCCAGTAGTCGACAGGGGTCCACCGGGGAGCTGTTTTTT
17	.	TRBV5-8	TRBJ1-5	CASSLFSTAYSNQPQHF	TGTGCCAGCAGCTTATTCTCGACAGCCTATAGCAATCAGCCCCAGCATTTT
14	.	TRBV30	TRBJ1-4	CAWSVRLSDEKLFF	TGTGCCTGGAGTGTAAGACTGTCGGATGAAAAACTGTTTTTT
11	.	TRBV13	TRBJ2-3	CASSRTDTQYF	TGTGCCAGCAGCCGGACAGATACGCAGTATTTT